Included here is one T cell receptor beta chain sequence, with context. Its antigen is not identified. The sample is drawn from a study of T-cell memory formation after mild COVID-19. Whole-study context: TCR clusters were mostly confined to one donor each. The study's findings and limits: Among clones peaking at day 37 in the second wave, SARS-CoV-2 specificity remained unconfirmed. Day 15 to 85 contractors were CD4/CD8 balanced; later expanders leaned CD4+.

5'RACE primed at constant segments yielded TCR alpha and TCR beta cDNA libraries bearing sample barcodes and UMIs. TCRdb re-derived calls from the 5' RACE reads in MiXCR, one entry per CDR3 protein. The sample holds roughly 340,000 distinct CDR3 sequences, about 16% seen once. Germline CDR1 reads MNHEY; CDR2 reads SMNVEV (reference sequence). V was shortened by 7 bases and J by 5 bases, with 15 bases between the two germline ends. The CDR3 loop spans 15 amino acids. The V and J genes are TRBV27 and TRBJ1-6; weak D call: TRBD1 (6 bases). Input material: PBMCs or a T cell subset sorted from them (not recorded which). This clonotype was obtained from a young man who had mild COVID-19 (a few samples of this study predate the infection). Cell type and time point are not known. The CDR3 region is CASNTRTVHNSPLHF. DNA for the CDR3: TGTGCCAGCAATACAAGGACAGTTCATAATTCACCCCTCCACTTT.